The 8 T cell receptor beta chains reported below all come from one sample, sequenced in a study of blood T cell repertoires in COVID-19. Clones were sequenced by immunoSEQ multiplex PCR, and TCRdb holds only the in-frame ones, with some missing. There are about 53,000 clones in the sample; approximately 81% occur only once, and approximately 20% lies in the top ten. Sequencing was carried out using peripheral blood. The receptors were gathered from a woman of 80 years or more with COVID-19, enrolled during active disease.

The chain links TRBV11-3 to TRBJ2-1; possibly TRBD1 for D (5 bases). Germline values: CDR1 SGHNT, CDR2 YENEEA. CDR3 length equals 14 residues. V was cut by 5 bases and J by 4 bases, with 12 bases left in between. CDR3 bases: TGTGCCAGCAGCCAAGACAGTCAATACAATGAGCAGTTCTTC. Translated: CASSQDSQYNEQFF.

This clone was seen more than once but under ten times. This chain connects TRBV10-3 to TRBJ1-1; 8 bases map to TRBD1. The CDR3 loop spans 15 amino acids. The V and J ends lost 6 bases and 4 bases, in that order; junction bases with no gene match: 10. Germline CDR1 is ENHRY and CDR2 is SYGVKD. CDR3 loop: CAISPRQGSATEAFF. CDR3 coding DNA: TGTGCCATCAGCCCTAGACAGGGGAGCGCCACTGAAGCTTTCTTT.

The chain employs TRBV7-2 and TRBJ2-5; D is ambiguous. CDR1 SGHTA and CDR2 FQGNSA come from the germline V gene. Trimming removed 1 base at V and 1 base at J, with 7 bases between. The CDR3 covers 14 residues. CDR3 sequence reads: CASSLVPSQETQYF. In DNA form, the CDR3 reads TGTGCCAGCAGCTTAGTCCCTAGCCAAGAGACCCAGTACTTC.

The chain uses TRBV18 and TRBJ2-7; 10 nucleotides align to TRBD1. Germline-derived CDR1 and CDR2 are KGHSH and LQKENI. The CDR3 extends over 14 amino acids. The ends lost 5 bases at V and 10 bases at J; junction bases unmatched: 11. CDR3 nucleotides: TGTGCCAGCTCATACGACAGGGGGCGCACGGGACAGTACTTC. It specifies CASSYDRGRTGQYF.

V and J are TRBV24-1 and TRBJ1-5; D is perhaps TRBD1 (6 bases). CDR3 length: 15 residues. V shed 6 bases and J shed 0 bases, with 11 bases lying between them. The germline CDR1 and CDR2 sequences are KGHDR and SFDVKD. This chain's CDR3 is CATSPGGLSNQPQHF. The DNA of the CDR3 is TGTGCCACCAGTCCCGGGGGGCTTAGCAATCAGCCCCAGCATTTT.

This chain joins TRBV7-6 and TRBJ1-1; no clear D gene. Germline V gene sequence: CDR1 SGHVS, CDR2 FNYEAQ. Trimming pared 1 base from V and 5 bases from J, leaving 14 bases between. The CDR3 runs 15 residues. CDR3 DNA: TGTGCCAGCAGCTTAGGGGTTGGCAGGTCTACTGAAGCTTTCTTT. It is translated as CASSLGVGRSTEAFF.

The CDR3 bases are TGTGCCAGCTCACCAAAATCGTGGCCAGGGAGGGTGGATACGCAGTATTTT. Translation gives CASSPKSWPGRVDTQYF. This chain uses TRBV18 with TRBJ2-3, with TRBD2 matching over 7 bases. Germline V lookup: CDR1 KGHSH, CDR2 LQKENI. This CDR3 contains 17 residues. The J segment lost 6 bases and the V segment lost 2 bases, leaving 14 bases of the junction unmatched.

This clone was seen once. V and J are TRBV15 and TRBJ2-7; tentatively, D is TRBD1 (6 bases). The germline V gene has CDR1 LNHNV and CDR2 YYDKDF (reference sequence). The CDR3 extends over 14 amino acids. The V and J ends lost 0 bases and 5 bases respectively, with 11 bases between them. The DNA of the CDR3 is TGTGCCACCAGCAGAGATTTGGGGGCCCACGAGCAGTACTTC. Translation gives CATSRDLGAHEQYF.